This T cell receptor (beta chain) was found in a study of shared clonotypes between healthy human individuals. Study information: Three CD4 naive, three CD4 memory, two CD8 naive and one CD8 memory plate were used per donor.

Some clones are missing from TCRdb's copy, which holds only in-frame ones; the method was immunoSEQ multiplex PCR. The data hold 2 million to 2.5 million clones, with roughly 94% observed a single time. About this clone: Its specificity is not known.

The CDR3 has 15 amino acids. V was cut by 3 bases and J by 0 bases, with 14 bases left in between. Germline CDR1 SQVTM, CDR2 ANQGSEA. Study outcomes and limitations: Estimated richness was generally greater in naive than memory subsets.

Everyone who donated was a Caucasian adult who lived in Nashville, Tennessee. The specimen was naive CD4+ T cells sorted from blood. Subset described: CD45RA+ positively selected. The chain uses TRBV29-1 and TRBJ1-2; D unresolved. The sequence came from a young man in good health. The DNA for the CDR3 is TGCAGCGTTGATGGTGCGGATGAGCCTAACTATGGCTACACCTTC. Translating gives CSVDGADEPNYGYTF.